This T cell receptor beta chain was sequenced in a study of beta chain features in type 1 diabetes. At the level of the study: Patients looked much like healthy donors when it came to age, gender and cell yields.

Worth noting for this clone: Its specificity is unknown. Relative to the germline gene, one junction end is altered; a read error may explain this.

The CDR3 covers 12 residues. Germline loops: CDR1 SEHNR, CDR2 FQNEAQ (reference sequence). The study's findings and limits: TCRB CDR3s were moderately but significantly shorter in Type 1 diabetes patients in all four CD4+ subsets. Patients with type 1 diabetes showed fewer VDJ junction insertions and more deletions. TCRB repertoires of naive, central memory and Treg cells appeared more similar among patients than among healthy donors.

Investigators reverse transcribed all isolated RNA, so they sequenced expressed TCRB transcripts. TCRdb's table, derived via immunoSEQ multiplex PCR, lists solely in-frame clones and lacks some. The table records more than 300,000 clones, 8.5% to 10% of them present only once. Sequencing was done on a sample of central memory CD4+ T cells from blood. The chain links TRBV7-9 to TRBJ2-7, with TRBD2 identical over 7 bases. The receptor comes from a man aged 30-40 years with type 1 diabetes. The CDR3 DNA is TGTGCCAGCAGCTCCTCGTTGCTAGCGGTTTTCTTC. It yields the protein CASSSSLLAVFF.